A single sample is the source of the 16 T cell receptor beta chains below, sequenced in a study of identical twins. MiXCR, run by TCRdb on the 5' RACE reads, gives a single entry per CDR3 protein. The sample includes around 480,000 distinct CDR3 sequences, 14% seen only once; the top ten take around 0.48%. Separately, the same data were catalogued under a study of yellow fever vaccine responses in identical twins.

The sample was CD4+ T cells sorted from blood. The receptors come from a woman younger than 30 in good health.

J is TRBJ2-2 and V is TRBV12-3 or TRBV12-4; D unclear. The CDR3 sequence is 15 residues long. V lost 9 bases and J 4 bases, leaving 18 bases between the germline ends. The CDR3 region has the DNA TGTGCCAGTACCCCAACGCTACCAGGCACCGGGGAGCTGTTTTTT. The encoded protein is CASTPTLPGTGELFF.

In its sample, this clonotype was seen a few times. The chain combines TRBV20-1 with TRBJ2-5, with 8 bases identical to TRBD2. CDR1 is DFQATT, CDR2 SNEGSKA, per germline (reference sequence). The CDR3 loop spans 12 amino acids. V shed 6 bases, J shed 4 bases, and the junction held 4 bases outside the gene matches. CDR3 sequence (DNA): TGCAGTGCCCCGGGGGGGACAGAGACCCAGTACTTC. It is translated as CSAPGGTETQYF.

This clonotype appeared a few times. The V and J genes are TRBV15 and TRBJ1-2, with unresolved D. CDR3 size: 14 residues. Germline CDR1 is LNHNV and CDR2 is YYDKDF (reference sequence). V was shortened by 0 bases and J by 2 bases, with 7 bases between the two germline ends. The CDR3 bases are TGTGCCACCAGCAGAGATCAAGTCAACTATGGCTACACCTTC. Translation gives CATSRDQVNYGYTF.

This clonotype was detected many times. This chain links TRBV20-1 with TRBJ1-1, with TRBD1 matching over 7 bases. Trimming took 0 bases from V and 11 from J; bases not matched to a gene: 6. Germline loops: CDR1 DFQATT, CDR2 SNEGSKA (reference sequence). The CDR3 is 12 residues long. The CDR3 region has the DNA TGCAGTGCTAGAGAAGGGGGCGCGTGGGCTTTCTTT. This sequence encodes CSAREGGAWAFF.

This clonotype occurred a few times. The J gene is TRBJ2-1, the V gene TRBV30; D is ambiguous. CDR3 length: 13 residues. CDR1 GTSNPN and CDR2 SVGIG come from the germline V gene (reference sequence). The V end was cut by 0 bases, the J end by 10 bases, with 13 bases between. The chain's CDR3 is CAWSVTSPREQFF. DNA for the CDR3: TGTGCCTGGAGTGTCACTTCCCCTAGGGAGCAGTTCTTC.

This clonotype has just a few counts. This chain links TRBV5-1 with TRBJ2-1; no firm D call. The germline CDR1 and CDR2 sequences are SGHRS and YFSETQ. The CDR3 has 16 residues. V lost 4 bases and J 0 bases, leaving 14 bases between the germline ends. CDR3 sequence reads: CASSRTAIGSYNEQFF. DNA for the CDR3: TGCGCCAGCAGCCGGACCGCAATCGGCTCCTACAATGAGCAGTTCTTC.

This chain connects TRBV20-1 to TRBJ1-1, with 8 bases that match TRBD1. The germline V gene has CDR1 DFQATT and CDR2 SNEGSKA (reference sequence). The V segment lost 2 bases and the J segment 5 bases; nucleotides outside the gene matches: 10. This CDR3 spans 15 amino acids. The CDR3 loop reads CSARKGVGQGTEAFF. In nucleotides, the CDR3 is TGCAGTGCTAGAAAGGGGGTTGGACAGGGAACTGAAGCTTTCTTT.

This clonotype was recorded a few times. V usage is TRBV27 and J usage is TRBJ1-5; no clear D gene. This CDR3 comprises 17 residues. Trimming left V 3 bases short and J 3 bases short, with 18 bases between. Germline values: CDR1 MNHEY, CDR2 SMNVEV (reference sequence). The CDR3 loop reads CASSFKRPRKDNQPQHF. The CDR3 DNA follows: TGTGCCAGCAGTTTCAAGAGGCCCCGGAAGGACAATCAGCCCCAGCATTTT.

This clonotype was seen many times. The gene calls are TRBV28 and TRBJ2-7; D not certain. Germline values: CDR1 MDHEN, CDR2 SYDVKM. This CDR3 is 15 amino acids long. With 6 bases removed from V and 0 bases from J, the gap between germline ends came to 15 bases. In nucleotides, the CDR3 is TGTGCCAGCAGGACCCTTGAGATGTTCTCCTACGAGCAGTACTTC. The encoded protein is CASRTLEMFSYEQYF.

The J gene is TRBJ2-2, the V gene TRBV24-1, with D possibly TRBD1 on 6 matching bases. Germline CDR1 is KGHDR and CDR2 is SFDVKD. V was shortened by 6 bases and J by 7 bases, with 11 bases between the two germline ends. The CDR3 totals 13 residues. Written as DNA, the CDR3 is TGTGCCACCAGTACAGGGTTTAACGGGGAGCTGTTTTTT. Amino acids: CATSTGFNGELFF.

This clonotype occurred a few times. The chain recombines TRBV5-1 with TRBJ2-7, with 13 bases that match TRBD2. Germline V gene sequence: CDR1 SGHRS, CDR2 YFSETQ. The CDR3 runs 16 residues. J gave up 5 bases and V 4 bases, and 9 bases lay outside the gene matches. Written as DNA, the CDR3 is TGCGCCAGCAGCCCCGGACTAGCGGGAGTCATCCACGAGCAGTACTTC. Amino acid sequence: CASSPGLAGVIHEQYF.

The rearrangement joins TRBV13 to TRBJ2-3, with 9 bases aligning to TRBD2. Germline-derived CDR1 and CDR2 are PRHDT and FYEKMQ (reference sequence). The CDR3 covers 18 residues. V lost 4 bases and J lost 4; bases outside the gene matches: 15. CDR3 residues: CASSSLPPTSGSSDTQYF. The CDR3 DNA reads TGTGCCAGCAGCTCGTTACCCCCGACTAGCGGCTCGTCAGATACGCAGTATTTT.

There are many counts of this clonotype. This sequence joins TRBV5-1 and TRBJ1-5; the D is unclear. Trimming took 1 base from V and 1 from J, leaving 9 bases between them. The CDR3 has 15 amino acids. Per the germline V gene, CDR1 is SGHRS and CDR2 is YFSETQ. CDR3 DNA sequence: TGCGCCAGCAGCTTGAACGGGATCAGCAATCAGCCCCAGCATTTT. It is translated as CASSLNGISNQPQHF.

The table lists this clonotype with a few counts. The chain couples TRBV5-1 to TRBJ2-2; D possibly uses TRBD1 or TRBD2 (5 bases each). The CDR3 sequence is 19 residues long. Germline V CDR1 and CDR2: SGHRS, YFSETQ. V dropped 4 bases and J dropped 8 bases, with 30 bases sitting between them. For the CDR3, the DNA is TGCGCCAGCAGCGGAATGGGACCCCCCACGAGGTTTGGAATGGGGGAGCTGTTTTTT. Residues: CASSGMGPPTRFGMGELFF.

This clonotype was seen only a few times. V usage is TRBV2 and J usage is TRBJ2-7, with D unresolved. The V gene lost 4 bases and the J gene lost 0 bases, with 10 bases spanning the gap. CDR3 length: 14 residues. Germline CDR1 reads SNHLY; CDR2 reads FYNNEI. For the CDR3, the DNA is TGTGCCAGCAGTGGTGGACGGCCCTCCTACGAGCAGTACTTC. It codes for CASSGGRPSYEQYF.

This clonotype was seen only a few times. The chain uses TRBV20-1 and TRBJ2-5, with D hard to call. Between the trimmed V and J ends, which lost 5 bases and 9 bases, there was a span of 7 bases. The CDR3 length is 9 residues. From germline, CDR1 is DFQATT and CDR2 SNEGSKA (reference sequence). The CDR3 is CSAGQPQYF. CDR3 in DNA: TGCAGTGCTGGCCAGCCCCAGTACTTC.